These 2 T cell receptor beta chains were sequenced from one sample in a study of T cell repertoires in cytomegalovirus infection. TCRdb reanalysed the reads using MiXCR and keeps one entry per CDR3 protein. Among roughly 150,000 distinct CDR3 sequences, less than 25% were seen once, and the ten largest hold approximately 10%. Sequencing used PBMCs. Receptors were obtained from a human donor in good health (CMV status not recorded). Some clones in this sample may be carry-over from other donors' samples.

In its sample, this clonotype was seen many times. The chain joins TRBV30 to TRBJ2-2; D not resolved. Trimming shortened V by 2 bases and J by 0 bases, and 13 bases separated the two germline ends. CDR3 length: 16 residues. Germline V gene lookup returns CDR1 GTSNPN and CDR2 SVGIG (reference sequence). The CDR3 loop is CAWSPSRVANTGELFF. The CDR3 region has the DNA TGTGCCTGGAGTCCCTCGAGAGTTGCGAACACCGGGGAGCTGTTTTTT.

The sample holds many counts of this clonotype. V and J are TRBV27 and TRBJ2-7; weak D call: TRBD1 (6 bases). The CDR3 length is 13 residues. V was clipped by 6 bases and J by 6 bases, with 15 bases between them. From germline, CDR1 is MNHEY and CDR2 SMNVEV (reference sequence). CDR3 DNA sequence: TGTGCCAGCAGCCGGCAGGGGTTCGGCGAGCAGTACTTC. Protein product: CASSRQGFGEQYF.